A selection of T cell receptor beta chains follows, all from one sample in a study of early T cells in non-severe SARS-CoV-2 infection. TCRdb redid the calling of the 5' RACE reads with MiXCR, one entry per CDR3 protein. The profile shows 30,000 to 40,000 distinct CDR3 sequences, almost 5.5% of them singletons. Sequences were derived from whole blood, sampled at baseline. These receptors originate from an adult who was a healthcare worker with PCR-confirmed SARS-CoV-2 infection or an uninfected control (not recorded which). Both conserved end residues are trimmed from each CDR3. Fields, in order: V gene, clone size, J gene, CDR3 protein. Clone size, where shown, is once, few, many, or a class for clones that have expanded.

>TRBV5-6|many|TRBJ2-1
ASFPSLEVVYNEQF
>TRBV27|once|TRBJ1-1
ASSLSRDVEAF
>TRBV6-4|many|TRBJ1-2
ASSRNAIGQPTNYGYT
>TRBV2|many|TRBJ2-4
ASTPDSENIRY
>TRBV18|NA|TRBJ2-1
ASSPTLASGSRYNEQF
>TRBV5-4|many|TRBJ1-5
ASSFYNESQPQH
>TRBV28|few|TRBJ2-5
ASSLGGPYQETQY
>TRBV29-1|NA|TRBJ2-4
SAAEGAKNIQY
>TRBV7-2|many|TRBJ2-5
ASSLAGTQETQY
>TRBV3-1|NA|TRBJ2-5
ASSQDQSGLISETQY
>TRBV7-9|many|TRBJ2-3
ASSLVSGAADTQY
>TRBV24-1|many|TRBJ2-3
ATSAGDTQY
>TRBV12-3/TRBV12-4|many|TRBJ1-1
ASKILVNTEAF
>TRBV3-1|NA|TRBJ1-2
ASSQGGQGVYGYT
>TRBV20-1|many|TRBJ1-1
SARGSKTGPNTEAF
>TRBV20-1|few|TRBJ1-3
SARGSDRGLGNTIY
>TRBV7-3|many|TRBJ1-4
ASSRPGLGLEKLF
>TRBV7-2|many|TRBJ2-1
ASSAGGLAGVNEQF
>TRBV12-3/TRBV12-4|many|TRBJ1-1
ASRLMNTEAF
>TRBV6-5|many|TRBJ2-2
ASSYELAGGAGELF
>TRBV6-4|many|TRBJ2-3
ASSANGVAGGQGGDTQY
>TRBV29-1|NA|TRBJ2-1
SVVFFEGEQF
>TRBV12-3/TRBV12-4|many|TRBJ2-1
ASSGGRLAGSSYNEQF
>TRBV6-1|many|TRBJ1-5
ASTWGSQPQH
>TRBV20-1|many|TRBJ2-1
SAPTGRLAKRYNEQF
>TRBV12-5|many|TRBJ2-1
ASGLGLAEYNEQF
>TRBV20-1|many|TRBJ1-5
SAKGPGAQH
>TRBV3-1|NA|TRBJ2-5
ASSQDRVDRQYVQETQY
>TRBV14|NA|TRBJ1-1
ASSLRRGQGEAF
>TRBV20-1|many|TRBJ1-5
SARDLTQPQH
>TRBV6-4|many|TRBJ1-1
ASRSTWKRDTEAF
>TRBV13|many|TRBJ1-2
ASRKGGSGDGYT
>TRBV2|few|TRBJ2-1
ASSDSSGTYNEQF
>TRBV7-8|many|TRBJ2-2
ASSSAVGTNTGELF
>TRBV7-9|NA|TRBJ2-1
ASSLLVGLPSEF
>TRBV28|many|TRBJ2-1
ASSLSLAGGNEQF
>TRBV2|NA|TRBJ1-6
ASRPWDRRYNSPLH
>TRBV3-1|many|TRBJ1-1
ASSHRRGPQNTEAF
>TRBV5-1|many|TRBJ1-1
ASSLEGVALNTEAF
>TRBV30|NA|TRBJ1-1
AWSVSGRTEAF
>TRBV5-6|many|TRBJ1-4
ASSLWGVRQNEKLF
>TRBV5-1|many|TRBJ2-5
ASSLAGTSGETQY
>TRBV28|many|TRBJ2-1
ASSLPTNPLSSYNEQF
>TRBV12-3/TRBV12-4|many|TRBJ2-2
ASSLQGARELF
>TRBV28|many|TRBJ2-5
ASSLTTSGRQETQY
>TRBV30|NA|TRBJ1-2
AWSVGVSGRGGYT
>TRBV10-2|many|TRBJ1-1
ASSIRDTEAF
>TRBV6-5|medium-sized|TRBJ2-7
ASSFGGTYEQY